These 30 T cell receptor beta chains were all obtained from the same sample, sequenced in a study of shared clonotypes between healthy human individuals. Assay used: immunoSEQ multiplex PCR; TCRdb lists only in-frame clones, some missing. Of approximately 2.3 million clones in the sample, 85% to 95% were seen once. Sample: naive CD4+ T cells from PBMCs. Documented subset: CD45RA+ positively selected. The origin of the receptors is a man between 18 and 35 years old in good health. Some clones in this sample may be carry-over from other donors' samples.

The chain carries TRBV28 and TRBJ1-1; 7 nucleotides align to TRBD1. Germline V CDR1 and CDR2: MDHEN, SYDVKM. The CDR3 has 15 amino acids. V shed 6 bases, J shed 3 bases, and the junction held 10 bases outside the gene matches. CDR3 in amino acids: CASSRQGLGDTEAFF. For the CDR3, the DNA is TGTGCCAGCAGCCGACAGGGCCTCGGGGACACTGAAGCTTTCTTT.

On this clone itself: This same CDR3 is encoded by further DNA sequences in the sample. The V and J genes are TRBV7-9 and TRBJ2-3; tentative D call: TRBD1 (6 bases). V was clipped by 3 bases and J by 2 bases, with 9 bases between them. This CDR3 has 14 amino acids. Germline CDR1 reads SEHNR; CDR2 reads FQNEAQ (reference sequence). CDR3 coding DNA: TGTGCCAGCAGCTTTAGGACAGACACAGATACGCAGTATTTT. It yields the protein CASSFRTDTDTQYF.

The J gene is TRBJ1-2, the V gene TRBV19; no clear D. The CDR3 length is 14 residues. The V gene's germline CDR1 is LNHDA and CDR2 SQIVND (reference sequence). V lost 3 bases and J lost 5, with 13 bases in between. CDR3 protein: CASSIGSHTYGYTF. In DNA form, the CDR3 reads TGTGCCAGTAGTATTGGCAGTCATACATATGGCTACACCTTC.

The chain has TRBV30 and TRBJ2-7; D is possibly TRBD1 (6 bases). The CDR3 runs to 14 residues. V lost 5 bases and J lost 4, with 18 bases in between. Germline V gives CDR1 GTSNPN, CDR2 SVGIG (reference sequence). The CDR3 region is CAWGDRSLFYEQYF. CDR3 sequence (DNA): TGTGCCTGGGGTGACAGGTCCCTTTTTTACGAGCAGTACTTC.

The CDR3 nucleotides are TGTGCCAGCAGCCCCGGGACCTTCGGCGAGCAGTACTTC. This sequence encodes CASSPGTFGEQYF. The chain uses TRBV7-3 and TRBJ2-7; D tentatively reads TRBD1 or TRBD2 (5 bases each). Trimming shortened V by 5 bases and J by 6 bases, and 14 bases separated the two germline ends. Germline loops: CDR1 SGHTA, CDR2 FQGTGA. The CDR3 length is 13 residues.

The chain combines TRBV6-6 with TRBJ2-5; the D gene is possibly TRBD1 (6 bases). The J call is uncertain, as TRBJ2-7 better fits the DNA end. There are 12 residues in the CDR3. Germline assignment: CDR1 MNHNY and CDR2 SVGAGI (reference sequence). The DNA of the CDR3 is TGTGCCAGCAGGGACAGTTTTTCCGAGCAGTACTTC. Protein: CASRDSFSEQYF.

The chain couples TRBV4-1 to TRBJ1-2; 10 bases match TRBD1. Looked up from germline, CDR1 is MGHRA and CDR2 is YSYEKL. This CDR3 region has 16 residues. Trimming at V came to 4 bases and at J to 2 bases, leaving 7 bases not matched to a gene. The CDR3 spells CASSPVTGGKNYGYTF. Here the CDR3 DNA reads TGCGCCAGCAGCCCCGTGACAGGGGGCAAGAACTATGGCTACACCTTC.

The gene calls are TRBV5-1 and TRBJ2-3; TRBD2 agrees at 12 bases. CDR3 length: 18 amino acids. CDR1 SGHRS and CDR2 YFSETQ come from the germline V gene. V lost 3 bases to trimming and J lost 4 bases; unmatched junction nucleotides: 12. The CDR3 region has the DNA TGCGCCAGCAGCTCACTCCCGACTAGCGGGAGTTTGGCAGATACGCAGTATTTT. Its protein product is CASSSLPTSGSLADTQYF.

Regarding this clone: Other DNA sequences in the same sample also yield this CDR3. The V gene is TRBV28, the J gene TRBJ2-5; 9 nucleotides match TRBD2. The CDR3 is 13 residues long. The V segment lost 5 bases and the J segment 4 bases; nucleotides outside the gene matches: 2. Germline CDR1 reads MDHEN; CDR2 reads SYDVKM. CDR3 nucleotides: TGTGCCAGCAGTCTAGCGGGATTAGAGACCCAGTACTTC. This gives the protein CASSLAGLETQYF.

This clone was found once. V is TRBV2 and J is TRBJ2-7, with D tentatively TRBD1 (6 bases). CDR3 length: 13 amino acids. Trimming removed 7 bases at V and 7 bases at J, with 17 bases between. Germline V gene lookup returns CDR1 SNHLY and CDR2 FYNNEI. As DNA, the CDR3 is TGTGCCAGCAACCGGGACACCGGGCGAGAGCAGTACTTC. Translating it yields CASNRDTGREQYF. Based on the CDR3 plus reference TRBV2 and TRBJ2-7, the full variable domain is EPEVTQTPSHQVTQMGQEVILRCVPISNHLYFYWYRQILGQKVEFLVSFYNNEISEKSEIFDDQFSVERPDGSNFTLKIRSTKLEDSAMYFCASNRDTGREQYFGPGTRLTVT.

DNA for the CDR3: TGTGCCAGTTCCGACAGGGACTCCTACGAGCAGTACTTC. It specifies CASSDRDSYEQYF. The gene calls are TRBV19 and TRBJ2-7; 7 nucleotides agree with TRBD1. J lost 0 bases, V lost 8 bases, and 4 bases had no gene match. The CDR3 extends over 13 amino acids. In germline, CDR1 is LNHDA, CDR2 SQIVND (reference sequence).

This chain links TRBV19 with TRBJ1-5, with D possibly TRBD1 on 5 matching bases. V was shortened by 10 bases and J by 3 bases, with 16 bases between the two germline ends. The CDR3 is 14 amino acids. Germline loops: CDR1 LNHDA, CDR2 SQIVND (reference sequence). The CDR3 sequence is CAIGFQGANQPQHF. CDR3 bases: TGTGCCATTGGCTTTCAGGGCGCCAATCAGCCCCAGCATTTT.

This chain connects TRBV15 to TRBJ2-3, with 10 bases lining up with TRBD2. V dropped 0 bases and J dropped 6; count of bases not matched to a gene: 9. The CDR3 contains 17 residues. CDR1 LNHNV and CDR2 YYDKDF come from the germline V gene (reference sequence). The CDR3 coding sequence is TGTGCCACCAGCAGAGAGAGGTTGCTAGCGGGAGCGGATACGCAGTATTTT. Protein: CATSRERLLAGADTQYF.

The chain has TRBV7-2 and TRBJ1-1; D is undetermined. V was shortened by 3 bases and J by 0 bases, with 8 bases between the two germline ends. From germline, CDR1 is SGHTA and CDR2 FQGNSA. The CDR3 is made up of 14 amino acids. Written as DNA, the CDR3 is TGTGCCAGCAGCTTCGCCGGGGTGAACACTGAAGCTTTCTTT. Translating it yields CASSFAGVNTEAFF.

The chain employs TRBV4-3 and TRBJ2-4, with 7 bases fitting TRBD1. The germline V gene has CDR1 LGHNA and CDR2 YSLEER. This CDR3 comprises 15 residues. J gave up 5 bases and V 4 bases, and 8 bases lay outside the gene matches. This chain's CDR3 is CASSRTTGTQNIQYF. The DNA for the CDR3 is TGCGCCAGCAGCCGAACGACAGGGACACAAAACATTCAGTACTTC.

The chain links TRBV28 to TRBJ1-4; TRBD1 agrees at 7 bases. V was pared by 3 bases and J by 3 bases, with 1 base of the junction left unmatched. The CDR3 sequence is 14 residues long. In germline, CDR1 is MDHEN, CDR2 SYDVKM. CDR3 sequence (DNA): TGTGCCAGCAGTTTGGGACAGCCTAATGAAAAACTGTTTTTT. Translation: CASSLGQPNEKLFF.

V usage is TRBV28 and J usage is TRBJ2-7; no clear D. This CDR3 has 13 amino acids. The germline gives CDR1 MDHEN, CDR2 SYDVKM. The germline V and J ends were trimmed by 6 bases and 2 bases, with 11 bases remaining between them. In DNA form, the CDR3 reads TGTGCCAGCAGCCAAACCTGGGCCTACGAGCAGTACTTC. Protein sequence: CASSQTWAYEQYF.

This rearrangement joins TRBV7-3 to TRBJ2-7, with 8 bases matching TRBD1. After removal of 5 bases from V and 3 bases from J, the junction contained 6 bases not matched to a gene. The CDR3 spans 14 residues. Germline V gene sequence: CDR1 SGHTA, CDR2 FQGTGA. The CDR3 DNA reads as TGTGCCAGCAGCCCCCGACAGGGGAACTACGAGCAGTACTTC. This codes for CASSPRQGNYEQYF.

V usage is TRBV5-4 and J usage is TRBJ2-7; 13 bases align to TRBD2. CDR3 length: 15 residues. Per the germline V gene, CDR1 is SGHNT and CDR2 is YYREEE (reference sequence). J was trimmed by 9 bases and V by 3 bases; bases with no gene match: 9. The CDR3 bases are TGTGCCAGCAGCTCGGCCGGACTAGCGGGAGAGGCGCAGTACTTC. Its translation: CASSSAGLAGEAQYF.

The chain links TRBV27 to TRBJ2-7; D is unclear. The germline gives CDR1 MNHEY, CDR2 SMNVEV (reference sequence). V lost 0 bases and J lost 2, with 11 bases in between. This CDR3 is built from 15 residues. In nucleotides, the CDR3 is TGTGCCAGCAGTTTATCGGGCACCACCGCCTACGAGCAGTACTTC. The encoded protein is CASSLSGTTAYEQYF.

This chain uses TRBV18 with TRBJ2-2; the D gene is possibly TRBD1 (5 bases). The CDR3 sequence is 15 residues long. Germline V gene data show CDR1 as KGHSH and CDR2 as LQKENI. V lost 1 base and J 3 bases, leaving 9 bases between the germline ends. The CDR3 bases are TGTGCCAGCTCACCACTCGACAGTCACACCGGGGAGCTGTTTTTT. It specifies CASSPLDSHTGELFF.

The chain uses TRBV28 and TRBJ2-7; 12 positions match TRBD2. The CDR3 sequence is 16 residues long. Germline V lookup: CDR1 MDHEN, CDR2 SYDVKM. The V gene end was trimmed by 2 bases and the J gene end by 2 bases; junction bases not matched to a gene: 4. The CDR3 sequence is CASSLRRTSGAYEQYF. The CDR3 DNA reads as TGTGCCAGCAGTTTACGCCGGACTAGCGGGGCCTACGAGCAGTACTTC.

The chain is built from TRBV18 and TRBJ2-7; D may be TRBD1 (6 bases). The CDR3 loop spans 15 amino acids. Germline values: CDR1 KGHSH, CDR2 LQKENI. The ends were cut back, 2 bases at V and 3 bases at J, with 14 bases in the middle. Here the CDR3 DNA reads TGTGCCAGCTCACCATATGTACAGGGTAGCTACGAGCAGTACTTC. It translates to CASSPYVQGSYEQYF.

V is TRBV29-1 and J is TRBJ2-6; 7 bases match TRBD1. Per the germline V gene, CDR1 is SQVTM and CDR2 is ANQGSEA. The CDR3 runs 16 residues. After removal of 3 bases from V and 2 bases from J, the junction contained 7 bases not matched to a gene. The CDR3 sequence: CSVDQGDEAGANVLTF. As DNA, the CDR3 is TGCAGCGTTGATCAGGGGGATGAGGCTGGGGCCAACGTCCTGACTTTC.

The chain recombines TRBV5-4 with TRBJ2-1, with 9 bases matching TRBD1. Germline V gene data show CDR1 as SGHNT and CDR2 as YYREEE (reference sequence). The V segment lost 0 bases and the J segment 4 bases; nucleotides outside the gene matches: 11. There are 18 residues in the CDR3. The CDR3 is CASSLGGTGITFYNEQFF. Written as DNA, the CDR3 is TGTGCCAGCAGCTTGGGTGGGACAGGGATCACCTTTTACAATGAGCAGTTCTTC.

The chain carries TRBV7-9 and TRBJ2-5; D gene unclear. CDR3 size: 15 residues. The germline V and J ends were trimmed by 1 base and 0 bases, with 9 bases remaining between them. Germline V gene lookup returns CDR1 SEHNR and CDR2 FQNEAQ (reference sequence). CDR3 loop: CASSLVLGYQETQYF. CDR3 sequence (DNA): TGTGCCAGCAGCTTAGTATTGGGCTACCAAGAGACCCAGTACTTC.

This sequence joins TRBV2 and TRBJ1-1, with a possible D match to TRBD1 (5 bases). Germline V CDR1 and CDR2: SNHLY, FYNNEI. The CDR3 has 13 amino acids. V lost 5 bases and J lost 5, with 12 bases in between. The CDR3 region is CASSPMRGTEAFF. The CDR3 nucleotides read TGTGCCAGCAGTCCGATGAGGGGTACTGAAGCTTTCTTT.

CDR3 nucleotides: TGTGCCAGCAGTACGACAACTAACTATGGCTACACCTTC. Translation: CASSTTTNYGYTF. The chain carries TRBV28 and TRBJ1-2; no reliable D call. The CDR3 spans 13 residues. In germline, CDR1 is MDHEN, CDR2 SYDVKM. Trimming removed 5 bases at V and 0 bases at J, with 7 bases between.

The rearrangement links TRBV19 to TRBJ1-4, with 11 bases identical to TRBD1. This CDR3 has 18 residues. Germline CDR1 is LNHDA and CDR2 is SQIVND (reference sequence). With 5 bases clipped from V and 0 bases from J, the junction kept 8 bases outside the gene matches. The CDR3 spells CASSSRRDRGTTNEKLFF. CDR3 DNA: TGTGCCAGTAGTTCGCGCCGGGACAGGGGGACAACTAATGAAAAACTGTTTTTT.

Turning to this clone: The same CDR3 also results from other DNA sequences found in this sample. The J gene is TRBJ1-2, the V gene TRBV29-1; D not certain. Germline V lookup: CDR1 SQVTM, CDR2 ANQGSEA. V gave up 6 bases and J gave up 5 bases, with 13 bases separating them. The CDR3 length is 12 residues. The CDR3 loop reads CSVGPDGYGYTF. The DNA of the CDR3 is TGCAGCGTAGGGCCTGACGGTTATGGCTACACCTTC. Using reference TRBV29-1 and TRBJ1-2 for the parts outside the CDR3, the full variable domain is SAVISQKPSRDICQRGTSLTIQCQVDSQVTMMFWYRQQPGQSLTLIATANQGSEATYESGFVIDKFPISRPNLTFSTLTVSNMSPEDSSIYLCSVGPDGYGYTFGSGTRLTVV.